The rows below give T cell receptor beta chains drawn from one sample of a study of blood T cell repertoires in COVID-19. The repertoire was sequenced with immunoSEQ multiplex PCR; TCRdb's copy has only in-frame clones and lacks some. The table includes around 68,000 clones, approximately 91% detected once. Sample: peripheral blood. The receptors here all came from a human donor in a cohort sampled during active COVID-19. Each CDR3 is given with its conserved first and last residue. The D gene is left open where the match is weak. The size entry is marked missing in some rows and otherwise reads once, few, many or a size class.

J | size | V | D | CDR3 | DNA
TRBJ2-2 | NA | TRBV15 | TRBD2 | CATSRKRVGGGLRLFF | TGTGCCACCAGTCGGAAGCGGGTCGGGGGGGGTCTGAGGCTGTTTTTT
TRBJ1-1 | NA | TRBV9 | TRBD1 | CASSPRGIAEAFF | TGTGCCAGCAGCCCCAGGGGGATAGCTGAAGCTTTCTTT
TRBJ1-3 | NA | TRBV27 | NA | CASKRGGFSGNTIYF | TGTGCCAGCAAAAGGGGGGGATTCTCTGGAAACACCATATATTTT
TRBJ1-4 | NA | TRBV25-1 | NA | CASSDFGEANEKLFF | TGTGCCAGCAGTGATTTTGGGGAGGCCAACGAAAAACTGTTTTTT
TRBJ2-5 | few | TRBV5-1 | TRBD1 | CASTAGTVQETQYF | TGCGCCAGCACCGCAGGGACAGTCCAAGAGACCCAGTACTTC
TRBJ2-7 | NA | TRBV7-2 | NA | CASSSYLGDEQYF | TGTGCCAGCAGCTCCTACTTAGGGGACGAGCAGTACTTC
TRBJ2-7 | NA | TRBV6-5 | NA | CASSSLGQIIYF | TGTGCCAGCAGTTCTTTGGGACAAATCATCTACTTC
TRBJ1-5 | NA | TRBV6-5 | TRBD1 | CASRRQGGGQPQHF | TGTGCCAGCAGACGACAGGGGGGAGGTCAGCCCCAGCATTTT
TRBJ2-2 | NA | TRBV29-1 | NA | CSGRRGQTGELFF | TGCAGCGGCCGGCGGGGGCAGACCGGGGAGCTGTTTTTT
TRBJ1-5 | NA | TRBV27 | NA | CASTPGWGNQPQHF | TGTGCCAGCACCCCGGGGTGGGGCAATCAGCCCCAGCATTTT
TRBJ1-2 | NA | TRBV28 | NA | CASSFSGGPFYGYTF | TGTGCCAGCAGTTTCTCCGGGGGTCCGTTCTATGGCTACACCTTC
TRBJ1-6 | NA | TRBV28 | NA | CASSSRGYNSPLHF | TGTGCCAGCAGTTCCCGGGGGTATAATTCACCCCTCCACTTT
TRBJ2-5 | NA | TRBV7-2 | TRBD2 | CASSLGGTSGSGTQYF | TGTGCCAGCAGCTTAGGAGGGACTAGCGGGAGTGGGACCCAGTACTTC
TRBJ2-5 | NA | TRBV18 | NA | CASSPEGTQYF | TGTGCCAGCTCACCGGAGGGGACCCAGTACTTC
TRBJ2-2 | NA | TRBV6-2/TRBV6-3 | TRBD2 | CASSYRTSGNTGELFF | TGTGCCAGCAGTTACCGAACTAGCGGGAACACCGGGGAGCTGTTTTTT
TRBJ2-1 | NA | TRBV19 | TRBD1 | CASSGQGAYNEQFF | TGTGCCAGTAGTGGACAGGGTGCCTACAATGAGCAGTTCTTC
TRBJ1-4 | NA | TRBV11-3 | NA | CASSFEAGEKLFF | TGTGCCAGCAGCTTCGAGGCGGGCGAAAAACTGTTTTTT
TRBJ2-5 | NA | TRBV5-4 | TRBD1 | CASSKTGYQETQYF | TGTGCCAGCAGTAAGACAGGGTACCAAGAGACCCAGTACTTC
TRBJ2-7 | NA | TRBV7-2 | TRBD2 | CASSPLAGGSYEQYF | TGTGCCAGCAGCCCATTAGCGGGAGGGTCCTACGAGCAGTACTTC
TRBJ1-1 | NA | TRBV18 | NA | CASSPVEGGENTEAFF | TGTGCCAGCTCACCAGTAGAGGGAGGGGAAAACACTGAAGCTTTCTTT
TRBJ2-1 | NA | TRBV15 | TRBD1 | CATSRDRQGALYNEQFF | TGTGCCACCAGCAGAGACAGGCAGGGGGCGTTATACAATGAGCAGTTCTTC
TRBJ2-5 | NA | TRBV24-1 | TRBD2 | CATSDSLSSGRKETQYF | TGTGCCACCAGTGATAGTTTGTCTAGCGGGAGGAAAGAGACCCAGTACTTC
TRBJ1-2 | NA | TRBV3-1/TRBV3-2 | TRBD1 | CASSHRDRGGWGYTF | TGTGCCAGCAGCCACCGGGACAGGGGCGGTTGGGGCTACACCTTC
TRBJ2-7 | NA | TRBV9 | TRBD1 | CASSTGTAAYEQYF | TGTGCCAGCAGCACCGGGACAGCCGCCTACGAGCAGTACTTC
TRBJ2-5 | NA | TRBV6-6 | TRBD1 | CASSGGTGKETQYF | TGTGCCAGCAGTGGGGGGACAGGGAAAGAGACCCAGTACTTC
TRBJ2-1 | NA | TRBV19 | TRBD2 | CASTQSTSYSYNEQFF | TGTGCCAGTACCCAGTCGACTAGCTACTCCTACAATGAGCAGTTCTTC
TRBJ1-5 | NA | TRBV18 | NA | CASSPVGDQPQHF | TGTGCCAGCTCCCCGGTCGGAGATCAGCCCCAGCATTTT
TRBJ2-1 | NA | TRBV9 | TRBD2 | CASSPHYAASGKNEQFF | TGTGCCAGCAGCCCCCACTACGCGGCTAGCGGGAAGAATGAGCAGTTCTTC
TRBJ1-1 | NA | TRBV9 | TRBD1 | CASSVDPHDRGNTEAFF | TGTGCCAGCAGCGTAGATCCCCATGACAGGGGGAACACTGAAGCTTTCTTT
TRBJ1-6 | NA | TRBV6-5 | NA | CASRIAGDSPLHF | TGTGCCAGCAGAATCGCGGGCGATTCACCCCTCCACTTT
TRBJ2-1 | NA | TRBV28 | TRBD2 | CASSPPGLAGSGDNEQFF | TGTGCCAGCAGTCCCCCCGGACTAGCGGGAAGCGGGGACAATGAGCAGTTCTTC
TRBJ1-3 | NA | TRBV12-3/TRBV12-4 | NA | CASSFSGRNTIYF | TGTGCCAGCAGTTTTTCAGGGAGGAACACCATATATTTT
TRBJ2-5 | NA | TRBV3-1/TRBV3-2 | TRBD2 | CASSQDCREAKKTQYF | TGTGCCAGCAGCCAAGATTGCCGGGAGGCAAAAAAGACCCAGTACTTC
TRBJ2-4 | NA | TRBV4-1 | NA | CASGGAAKAKNIQYF | TGCGCCAGCGGAGGGGCGGCTAAAGCCAAAAACATTCAGTACTTC
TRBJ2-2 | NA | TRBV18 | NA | CASTNLTGNTGELFF | TGTGCCAGCACGAACTTAACAGGGAACACCGGGGAGCTGTTTTTT
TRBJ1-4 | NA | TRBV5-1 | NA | CASSPRAQVNEKLFF | TGCGCCAGCAGCCCCAGGGCACAGGTTAATGAAAAACTGTTTTTT
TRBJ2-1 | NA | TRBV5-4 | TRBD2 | CASSLHGGGYNEQFF | TGTGCCAGCAGCTTGCACGGGGGGGGATACAATGAGCAGTTCTTC
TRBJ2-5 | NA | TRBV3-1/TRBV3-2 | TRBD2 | CASMVGRGRRGETQYF | TGTGCCAGCATGGTGGGGCGGGGGAGGAGGGGAGAGACCCAGTACTTC
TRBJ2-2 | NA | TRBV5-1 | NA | CASSFEGVEYAGELFF | TGCGCCAGCAGCTTCGAGGGGGTAGAGTATGCCGGGGAGCTGTTTTTT
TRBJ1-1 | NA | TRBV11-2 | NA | CASSLRPGTMNTEAFF | TGTGCCAGCAGCTTAAGGCCAGGGACAATGAACACTGAAGCTTTCTTT
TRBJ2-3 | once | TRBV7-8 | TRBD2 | CASSQGLAGDTNTQYF | TGTGCCAGCAGCCAAGGACTAGCGGGAGATACGAATACGCAGTATTTT
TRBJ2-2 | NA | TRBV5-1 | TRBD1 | CASEPGQGVTGELFF | TGCGCCAGCGAGCCGGGACAGGGAGTTACCGGGGAGCTGTTTTTT